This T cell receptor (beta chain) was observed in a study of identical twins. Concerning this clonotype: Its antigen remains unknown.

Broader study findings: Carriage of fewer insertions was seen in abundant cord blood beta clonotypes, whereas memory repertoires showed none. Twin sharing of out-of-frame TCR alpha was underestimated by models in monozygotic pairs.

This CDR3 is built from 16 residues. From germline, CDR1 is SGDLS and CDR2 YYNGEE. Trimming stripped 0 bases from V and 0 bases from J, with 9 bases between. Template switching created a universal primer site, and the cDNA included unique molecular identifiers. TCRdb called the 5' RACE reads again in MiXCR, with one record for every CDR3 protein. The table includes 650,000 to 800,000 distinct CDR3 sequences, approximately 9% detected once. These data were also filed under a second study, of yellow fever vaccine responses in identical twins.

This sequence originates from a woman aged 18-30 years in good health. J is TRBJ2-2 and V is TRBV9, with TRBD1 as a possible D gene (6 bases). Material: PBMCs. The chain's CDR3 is CASSVDPGANTGELFF. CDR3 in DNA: TGTGCCAGCAGCGTAGACCCAGGGGCGAACACCGGGGAGCTGTTTTTT. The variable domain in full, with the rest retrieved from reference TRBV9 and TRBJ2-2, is DSGVTQTPKHLITATGQRVTLRCSPRSGDLSVYWYQQSLDQGLQFLIQYYNGEERAKGNILERFSAQQFPDLHSELNLSSLELGDSALYFCASSVDPGANTGELFFGEGSRLTVL.